The present TCR beta chain was sequenced within a study of T cells in tumors after PD-1 blockade. Study findings and constraints: After therapy, most expanded exhausted CD8+ clones were absent pre-treatment, suggesting clonal replacement. In squamous cell carcinoma, 40% to 50% of expanded exhausted clones were novel versus about 30% of other expanded CD8+ clones.

Assay used: immunoSEQ multiplex PCR; TCRdb lists only in-frame clones, some missing. The data show 10,000 to 15,000 clones, about 62% seen once. V lost 3 bases and J 3 bases, leaving 9 bases between the germline ends. This CDR3 contains 13 residues. As regards this clone: Its cognate antigen is unknown.

Sequenced material: tumor tissue, taken before anti-PD-1 treatment. The receptor was derived from a human donor with cutaneous squamous cell carcinoma. This sequence joins TRBV12-3 or TRBV12-4 and TRBJ2-7; D not certain. DNA for the CDR3: TGTGCCAGCAGTTTTAACGGAAACTACGAGCAGTACTTC. It specifies CASSFNGNYEQYF.